This T cell receptor (beta chain) was captured in a study of T cell clonality in common variable immunodeficiency. Here immunoSEQ multiplex PCR was the method, and the copy in TCRdb shows in-frame clones only, minus some. This sample carries tens of thousands of clones, none of them present only once. Germline CDR1 reads GTSNPN; CDR2 reads SVGIG (reference sequence). V lost 3 bases and J lost 8; bases outside the gene matches: 6. The CDR3 totals 13 residues. This clone was found many times. The sequence runs out 3 residues before the end of the CDR3; the remainder is reconstructed from the germline J gene.

This chain uses TRBV30 with TRBJ1-4; TRBD1 matches 7 bases. The sequencing sample was made of peripheral blood mononuclear cells. This TCR came from a person aged 18 to 75 in good health. The chain's CDR3 is CAWRTGSEEKLFF. CDR3 bases read: TGTGCCTGGAGGACAGGGTCGGAAGAAAAA.